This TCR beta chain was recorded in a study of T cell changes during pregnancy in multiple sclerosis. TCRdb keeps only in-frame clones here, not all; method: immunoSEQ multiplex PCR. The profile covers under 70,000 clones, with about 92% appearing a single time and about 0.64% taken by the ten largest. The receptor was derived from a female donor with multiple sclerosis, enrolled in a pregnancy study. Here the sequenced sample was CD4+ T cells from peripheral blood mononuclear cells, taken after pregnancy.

CDR3 DNA sequence: TGTGCCAGCAGCTCTCCCCGGGAGACCCAGTACTTC. Translated, it gives CASSSPRETQYF. This chain joins TRBV7-6 and TRBJ2-5; D remains ambiguous. The V gene lost 4 bases and the J gene lost 5 bases, with 8 bases spanning the gap. Per the germline V gene, CDR1 is SGHVS and CDR2 is FNYEAQ. The CDR3 has 12 amino acids.